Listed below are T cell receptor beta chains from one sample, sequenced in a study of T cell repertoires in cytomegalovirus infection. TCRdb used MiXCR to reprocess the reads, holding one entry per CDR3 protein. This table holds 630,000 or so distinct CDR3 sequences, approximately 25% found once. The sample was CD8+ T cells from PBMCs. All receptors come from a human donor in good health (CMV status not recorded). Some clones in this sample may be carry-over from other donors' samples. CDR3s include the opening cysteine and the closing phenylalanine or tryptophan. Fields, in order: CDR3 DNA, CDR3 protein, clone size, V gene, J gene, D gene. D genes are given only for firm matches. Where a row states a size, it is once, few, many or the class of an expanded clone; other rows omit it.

TGTGCCAGCAGCCACCAGCGGGGGAGGGTGGAGACCCAGTACTTC	CASSHQRGRVETQYF	many	TRBV7-2	TRBJ2-5	TRBD2
TGTGCCAACGGCCATCTCGGACAGGGTGAGATGGGCAATGAGCAGTTCTTC	CANGHLGQGEMGNEQFF	-	TRBV3-1	TRBJ2-1	TRBD1
TGTGCCAGCAGTTGGGGGACAAAGCTCGGCGAGCAGTACTTC	CASSWGTKLGEQYF	-	TRBV27	TRBJ2-7	-
TGTGCCAGCACCCCAAACCGGGTCTATGGCTACACCTTC	CASTPNRVYGYTF	many	TRBV12-3/TRBV12-4	TRBJ1-2	-
TGTGCCAGCAGCTTCGAGACCGGGACGGGACCCTACGAGCAGTACTTC	CASSFETGTGPYEQYF	few	TRBV7-2	TRBJ2-7	-
TGTGCCAGCAGTTTCCCCGCACCATATAATTCACCCCTCCACTTT	CASSFPAPYNSPLHF	few	TRBV28	TRBJ1-6	-
TGTGCCAGCAGCCCATCCCAGGGCTGGGCGAACACCGGGGAGCTGTTTTTT	CASSPSQGWANTGELFF	-	TRBV14	TRBJ2-2	-
TGTGCCAGTCCTAGCGGGGGCCCAGATACGCAGTATTTT	CASPSGGPDTQYF	many	TRBV2	TRBJ2-3	TRBD2
TGTGCCAGCAGCCCGCACAATGAGCAGTTCTTC	CASSPHNEQFF	many	TRBV7-2	TRBJ2-1	-
TGCAGTGCTAGAGGCGGGGGGGCCACCAATGAGCAGTTCTTC	CSARGGGATNEQFF	few	TRBV20-1	TRBJ2-1	TRBD2
TGTGCCAGCAGCTTAAGGACAGGGCTTCCGGGGGATCAAGAGACCCAGTACTTC	CASSLRTGLPGDQETQYF	many	TRBV7-8	TRBJ2-5	TRBD1
TGCAGTGCTAGAACCCTAGGACAGGGGGCCAACACTGAAGCTTTCTTT	CSARTLGQGANTEAFF	many	TRBV20-1	TRBJ1-1	TRBD1
TGCGCCAGCAGCTTGAGTCACCGATACATGAACACTGAAGCTTTCTTT	CASSLSHRYMNTEAFF	-	TRBV5-1	TRBJ1-1	-
TGTGCCAGCAGCTTAGAGGCCCCCCCGCCAGGTACGCAGTATTTT	CASSLEAPPPGTQYF	many	TRBV7-2	TRBJ2-3	-
TGCAGTGCTAGTCGATTATCCTACAATGAGCAGTTCTTC	CSASRLSYNEQFF	-	TRBV20-1	TRBJ2-1	-
TGCAGTGCTAGTGCCTCCGAAGAGACCCAGTACTTC	CSASASEETQYF	few	TRBV20-1	TRBJ2-5	-
TGTGCCAGCAGCTTGGCTTCCAGGGTTAACCAGCCCCAGCATTTT	CASSLASRVNQPQHF	many	TRBV5-6	TRBJ1-5	-
TGTGCTAGTGGTTTCATACAGGGAAGAGGTTTTAATAATTCACCCCTCCACTTT	CASGFIQGRGFNNSPLHF	many	TRBV12-5	TRBJ1-6	-
TGCAGCGTTGAAGACGACAACGGCAGGGGGTACGAGCAGTACTTC	CSVEDDNGRGYEQYF	-	TRBV29-1	TRBJ2-7	TRBD1
TGTGCCAGCAGTTTCGACCCGATCTCCTACGAGCAGTACTTC	CASSFDPISYEQYF	few	TRBV5-4	TRBJ2-7	-
TGTGCCAGCAGTTCCACTAGCGGGGGGGGCCAAGAGACCCAGTACTTC	CASSSTSGGGQETQYF	few	TRBV6-8	TRBJ2-5	TRBD2
TGTGCCAGCAGAACCATCACAGATACGCAGTATTTT	CASRTITDTQYF	many	TRBV28	TRBJ2-3	-
TGCAGTGCTACCCCGGGACCAGATAGCAATCAGCCCCAGCATTTT	CSATPGPDSNQPQHF	-	TRBV20-1	TRBJ1-5	-
TGTGCCAGCAGCCAAGCCCCCGGGAATGAGCAGTTCTTC	CASSQAPGNEQFF	-	TRBV14	TRBJ2-1	-
TGTGCCAGTAACGTCCCCGCCCGGGGCAGCCTTAATAAGGGGTATGGCTACACCTTC	CASNVPARGSLNKGYGYTF	-	TRBV19	TRBJ1-2	-
TGTGCCAGCAGTGAGGGGGCGTGGGATGAGCAGTTCTTC	CASSEGAWDEQFF	-	TRBV6-1	TRBJ2-1	-
TGTGCCATCAGTGAAGAGGGAAGGGGGTATAATTCACCCCTCCACTTT	CAISEEGRGYNSPLHF	-	TRBV10-3	TRBJ1-6	-
TGTGCCAGCAGTGAAATCTGGGCCAGCGGTAACGGGGAGCTGTTTTTT	CASSEIWASGNGELFF	-	TRBV2	TRBJ2-2	-
TGTGCCAGCAGTGAGGGGACAGGGGGAATCGGGGAGCAGTTCTTC	CASSEGTGGIGEQFF	-	TRBV2	TRBJ2-1	TRBD1
TGTGCCAGCAGTTACTCGACTAGCGGGACAAGCACAGATACGCAGTATTTT	CASSYSTSGTSTDTQYF	many	TRBV6-2/TRBV6-3	TRBJ2-3	TRBD2
TGTGCCAGCAGTTTTCAGGGGGCTGTGGGTGAAGCTTTCTTT	CASSFQGAVGEAFF	few	TRBV6-2/TRBV6-3	TRBJ1-1	TRBD1
TGCAGTGTGACTAGCGGGGGTGTCCCTCCCGGGGAGCTGTTTTTT	CSVTSGGVPPGELFF	-	TRBV20-1	TRBJ2-2	TRBD2
TGTGCCAGCAGCCCCAGAGGGAGCGGGGACACAGATACGCAGTATTTT	CASSPRGSGDTDTQYF	-	TRBV7-9	TRBJ2-3	TRBD2
TGCAGTGCTGGGGTTGTGACCGGGGAGCTGTTTTTT	CSAGVVTGELFF	-	TRBV20-1	TRBJ2-2	-
TGCAGTGCTAGAGATCAGATAGCGGGGTCCTACAATGAGCAGTTCTTC	CSARDQIAGSYNEQFF	few	TRBV20-1	TRBJ2-1	TRBD2
TGTGCCAGCAGCGTGACAGGGCGGTCGTTGGAGACCCAGTACTTC	CASSVTGRSLETQYF	many	TRBV7-6	TRBJ2-5	TRBD1
TGCAGTGCTCGAACGGACAGGGCCTCCTACGAGCAGTACTTC	CSARTDRASYEQYF	few	TRBV20-1	TRBJ2-7	TRBD1
TGTGCCAGCAGCAACTCGAGGGATTACCGGACCTACGAGCAGTACTTC	CASSNSRDYRTYEQYF	few	TRBV5-6	TRBJ2-7	-
TGTGCCAGCAATCCGGGGACCACAGATACGCAGTATTTT	CASNPGTTDTQYF	-	TRBV25-1	TRBJ2-3	-
TGTGCCAGCAGTTACTCGTCGCCCTACAATGAGCAGTTCTTC	CASSYSSPYNEQFF	few	TRBV6-2/TRBV6-3	TRBJ2-1	-
TGTGCCAGCAGCTCTCCGGGACACCCTAGCTGGGAGCTGTTTTTT	CASSSPGHPSWELFF	many	TRBV7-9	TRBJ2-2	-
TGCAGTGCTAGGGAAACAGGGTCAGCCAAAAACATTCAGTACTTC	CSARETGSAKNIQYF	few	TRBV20-1	TRBJ2-4	-
TGTGCCAGACCTCGGAACACTGAAGCTTTCTTT	CARPRNTEAFF	-	TRBV2	TRBJ1-1	-
TGTGCCAGCAGCCAAGATAAGACTGACACTGAAGCTTTCTTT	CASSQDKTDTEAFF	few	TRBV4-2	TRBJ1-1	-
TGTGCCAGCAGTTTGAAACTAGGGGACGGGGAGCAGTTCTTC	CASSLKLGDGEQFF	many	TRBV28	TRBJ2-1	-
TGTGCCAGCAGCCGACTAGCGGGGGGGCCCAATGAGCAGTTCTTC	CASSRLAGGPNEQFF	many	TRBV7-2	TRBJ2-1	TRBD2
TGTGCCAGCAGCTTAGAGGTCGCGGAGCAGTCCTCTGGAAACACCATATATTTT	CASSLEVAEQSSGNTIYF	many	TRBV7-6	TRBJ1-3	-
TGCGCCAGCAGCCAAGGTAGAGGCAGGTCAACCGGGAATGAGCAGTTCTTC	CASSQGRGRSTGNEQFF	-	TRBV4-1	TRBJ2-1	-
TGTGCCAGCAGCTTCGGGTTGGGCAATGAGCAGTTCTTC	CASSFGLGNEQFF	many	TRBV7-3	TRBJ2-1	-
TGTGCCAGCAGCTTACGGCGGGAAGTTCTCGAGCAGTACTTC	CASSLRREVLEQYF	many	TRBV7-2	TRBJ2-7	-
TGTGCCAGCAGCTTAGTCGGCCGAGTGGACTATGGCTACACCTTC	CASSLVGRVDYGYTF	many	TRBV7-9	TRBJ1-2	-
TGTGCCAGCAGCGACAAGAACACTGAAGCTTTCTTT	CASSDKNTEAFF	-	TRBV2	TRBJ1-1	-
TGTGCCAGCAGCCAAGATTGGCAGGGAAGTAACTATGGCTACACCTTC	CASSQDWQGSNYGYTF	-	TRBV4-2	TRBJ1-2	-
TGTGCCAGCAGCTTAACCGGGGGCAAGTCAGATACGCAGTATTTT	CASSLTGGKSDTQYF	few	TRBV7-3	TRBJ2-3	-
TGTGCCATCAGTGAGTCCGATTACGAGCAGTACTTC	CAISESDYEQYF	many	TRBV10-3	TRBJ2-7	-